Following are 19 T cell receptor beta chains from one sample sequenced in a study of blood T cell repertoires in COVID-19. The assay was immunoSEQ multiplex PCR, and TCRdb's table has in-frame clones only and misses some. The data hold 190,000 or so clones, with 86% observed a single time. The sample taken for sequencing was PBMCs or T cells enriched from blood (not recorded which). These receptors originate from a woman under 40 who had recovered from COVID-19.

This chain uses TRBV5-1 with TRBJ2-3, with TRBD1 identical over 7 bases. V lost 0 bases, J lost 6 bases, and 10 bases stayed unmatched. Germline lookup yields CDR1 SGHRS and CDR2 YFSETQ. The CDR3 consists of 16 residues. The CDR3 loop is CASSLELGGVGDTQYF. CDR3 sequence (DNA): TGCGCCAGCAGCTTGGAGCTAGGGGGCGTAGGGGATACGCAGTATTTT.

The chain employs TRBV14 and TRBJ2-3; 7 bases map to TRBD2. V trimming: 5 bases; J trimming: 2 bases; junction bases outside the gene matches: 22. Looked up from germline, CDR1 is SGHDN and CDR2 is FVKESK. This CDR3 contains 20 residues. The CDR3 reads CASSSRTGLADWGYTDTQYF. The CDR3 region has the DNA TGTGCCAGCAGCTCCCGCACGGGGCTAGCGGACTGGGGGTACACAGATACGCAGTATTTT. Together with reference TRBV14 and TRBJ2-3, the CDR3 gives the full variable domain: EAGVTQFPSHSVIEKGQTVTLRCDPISGHDNLYWYRRVMGKEIKFLLHFVKESKQDESGMPNNRFLAERTGGTYSTLKVQPAELEDSGVYFCASSSRTGLADWGYTDTQYFGPGTRLTVL.

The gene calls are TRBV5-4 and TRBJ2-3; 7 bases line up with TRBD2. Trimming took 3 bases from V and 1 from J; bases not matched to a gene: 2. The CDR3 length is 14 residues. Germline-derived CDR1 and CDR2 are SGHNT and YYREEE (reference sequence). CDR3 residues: CASSWDYGTDTQYF. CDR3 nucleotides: TGTGCCAGCAGCTGGGACTATGGCACAGATACGCAGTATTTT.

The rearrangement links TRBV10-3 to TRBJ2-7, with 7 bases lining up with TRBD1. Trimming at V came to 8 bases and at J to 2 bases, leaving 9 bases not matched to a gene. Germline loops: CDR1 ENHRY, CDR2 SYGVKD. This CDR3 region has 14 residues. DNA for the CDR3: TGTGCCATCGCACTCGGCAGGGGGACCTACGAGCAGTACTTC. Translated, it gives CAIALGRGTYEQYF.

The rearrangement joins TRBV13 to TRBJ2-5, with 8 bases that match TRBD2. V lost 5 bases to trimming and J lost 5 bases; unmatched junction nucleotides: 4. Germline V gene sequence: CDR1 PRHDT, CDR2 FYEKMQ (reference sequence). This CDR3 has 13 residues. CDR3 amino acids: CASSNRLAETQYF. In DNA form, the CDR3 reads TGTGCCAGCAGCAACCGACTAGCGGAGACCCAGTACTTC.

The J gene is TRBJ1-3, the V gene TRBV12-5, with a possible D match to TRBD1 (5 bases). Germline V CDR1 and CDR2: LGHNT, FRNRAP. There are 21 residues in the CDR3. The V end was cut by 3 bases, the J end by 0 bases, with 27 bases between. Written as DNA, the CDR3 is TGTGCTAGTGGTTTTACGACAGACGGGCAAGCATCGCCCGACTCTGGAAACACCATATATTTT. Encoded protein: CASGFTTDGQASPDSGNTIYF. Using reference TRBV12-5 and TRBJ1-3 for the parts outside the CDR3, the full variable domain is DARVTQTPRHKVTEMGQEVTMRCQPILGHNTVFWYRQTMMQGLELLAYFRNRAPLDDSGMPKDRFSAEMPDATLATLKIQPSEPRDSAVYFCASGFTTDGQASPDSGNTIYFGEGSWLTVV.

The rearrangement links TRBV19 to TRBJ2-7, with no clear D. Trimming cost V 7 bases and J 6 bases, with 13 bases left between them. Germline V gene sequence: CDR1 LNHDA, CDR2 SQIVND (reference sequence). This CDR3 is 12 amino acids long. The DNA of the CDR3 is TGTGCCAGTATGCAATGGCCTGGCGAGCAGTACTTC. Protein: CASMQWPGEQYF.

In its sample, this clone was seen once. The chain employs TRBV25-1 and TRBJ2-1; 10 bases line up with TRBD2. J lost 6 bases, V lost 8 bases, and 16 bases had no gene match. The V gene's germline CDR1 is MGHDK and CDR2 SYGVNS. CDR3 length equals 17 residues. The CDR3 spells CASQNKLAGIVSNEQFF. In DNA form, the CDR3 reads TGTGCCAGCCAAAACAAACTAGCGGGAATAGTCTCCAATGAGCAGTTCTTC.

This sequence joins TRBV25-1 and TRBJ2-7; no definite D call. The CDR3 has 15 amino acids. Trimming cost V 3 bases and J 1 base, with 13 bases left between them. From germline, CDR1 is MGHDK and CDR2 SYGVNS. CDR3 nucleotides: TGTGCCAGCAGTGAGACGGAGCTTAATTCCTACGAGCAGTACTTC. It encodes CASSETELNSYEQYF.

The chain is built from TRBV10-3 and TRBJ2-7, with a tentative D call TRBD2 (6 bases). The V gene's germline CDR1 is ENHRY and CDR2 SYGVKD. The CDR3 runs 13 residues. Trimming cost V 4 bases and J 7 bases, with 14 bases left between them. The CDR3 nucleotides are TGTGCCATCAGTGTTGAGGAGGGATGGGAGCAGTACTTC. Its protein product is CAISVEEGWEQYF.

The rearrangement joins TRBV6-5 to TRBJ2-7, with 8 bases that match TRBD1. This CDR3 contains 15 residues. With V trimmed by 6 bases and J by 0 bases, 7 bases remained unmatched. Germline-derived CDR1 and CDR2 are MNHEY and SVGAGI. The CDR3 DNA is TGTGCCAGCAGGGACAGGGTCATAAGCTCCTACGAGCAGTACTTC. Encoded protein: CASRDRVISSYEQYF.

The DNA of the CDR3 is TGTGCCAGTGTCGGACTGGATACGCAGTATTTT. Its translation is CASVGLDTQYF. The chain links TRBV19 to TRBJ2-3; D is possibly TRBD2 (5 bases). The germline gives CDR1 LNHDA, CDR2 SQIVND (reference sequence). The CDR3 is 11 residues long. V was pared by 8 bases and J by 6 bases, with 9 bases between.

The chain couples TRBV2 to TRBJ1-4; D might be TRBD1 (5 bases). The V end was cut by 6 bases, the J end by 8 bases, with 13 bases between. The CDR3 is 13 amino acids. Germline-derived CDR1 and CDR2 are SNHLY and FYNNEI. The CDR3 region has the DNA TGTGCCAGCAGCCCCGAGCGGGGCGAAAAACTGTTTTTT. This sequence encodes CASSPERGEKLFF.

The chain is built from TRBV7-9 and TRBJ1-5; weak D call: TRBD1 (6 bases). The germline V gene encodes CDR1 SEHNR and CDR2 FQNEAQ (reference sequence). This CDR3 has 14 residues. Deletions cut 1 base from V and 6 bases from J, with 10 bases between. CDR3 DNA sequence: TGTGCCAGCAGCTTAGGGAGGGGGGGTCAGCCCCAGCATTTT. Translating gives CASSLGRGGQPQHF. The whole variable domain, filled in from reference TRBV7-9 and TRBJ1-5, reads DTGVSQNPRHKITKRGQNVTFRCDPISEHNRLYWYRQTLGQGPEFLTYFQNEAQLEKSRLLSDRFSAERPKGSFSTLEIQRTEQGDSAMYLCASSLGRGGQPQHFGDGTRLSIL.

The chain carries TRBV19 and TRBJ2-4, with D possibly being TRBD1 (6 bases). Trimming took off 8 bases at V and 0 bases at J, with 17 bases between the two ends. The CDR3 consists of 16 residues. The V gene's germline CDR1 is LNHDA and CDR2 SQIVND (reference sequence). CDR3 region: CASAGAGELAKNIQYF. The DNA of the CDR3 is TGTGCCAGTGCCGGTGCAGGGGAGCTAGCCAAAAACATTCAGTACTTC.

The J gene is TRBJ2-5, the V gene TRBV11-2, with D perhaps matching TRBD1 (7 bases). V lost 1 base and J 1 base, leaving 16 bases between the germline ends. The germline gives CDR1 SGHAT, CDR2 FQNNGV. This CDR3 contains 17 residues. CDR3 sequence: CASSLGRGRDSQETQYF. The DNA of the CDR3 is TGTGCCAGCAGCTTAGGCCGGGGGCGGGACAGCCAAGAGACCCAGTACTTC.

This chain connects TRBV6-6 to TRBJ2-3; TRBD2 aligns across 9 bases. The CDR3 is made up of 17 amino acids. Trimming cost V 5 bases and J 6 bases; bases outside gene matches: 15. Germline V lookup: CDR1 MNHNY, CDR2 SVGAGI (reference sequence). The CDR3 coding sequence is TGTGCCAGCAGTCTACGCTCAGTACTAGCGGGTAGCGATACGCAGTATTTT. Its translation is CASSLRSVLAGSDTQYF.

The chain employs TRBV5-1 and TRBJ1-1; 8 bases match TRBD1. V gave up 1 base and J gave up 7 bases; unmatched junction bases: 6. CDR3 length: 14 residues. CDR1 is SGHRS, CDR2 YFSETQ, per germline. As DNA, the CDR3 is TGCGCCAGCAGCTTGTCAGGGGGCGCGTATGAAGCTTTCTTT. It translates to CASSLSGGAYEAFF. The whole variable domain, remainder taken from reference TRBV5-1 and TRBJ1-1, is KAGVTQTPRYLIKTRGQQVTLSCSPISGHRSVSWYQQTPGQGLQFLFEYFSETQRNKGNFPGRFSGRQFSNSRSEMNVSTLELGDSALYLCASSLSGGAYEAFFGQGTRLTVV.

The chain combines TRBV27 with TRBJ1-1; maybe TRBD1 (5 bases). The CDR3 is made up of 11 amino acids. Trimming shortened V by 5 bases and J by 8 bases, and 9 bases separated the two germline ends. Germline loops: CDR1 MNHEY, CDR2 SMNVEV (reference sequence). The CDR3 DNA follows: TGTGCCAGCAGTCACGGGGGGGAAGCTTTCTTT. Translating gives CASSHGGEAFF.